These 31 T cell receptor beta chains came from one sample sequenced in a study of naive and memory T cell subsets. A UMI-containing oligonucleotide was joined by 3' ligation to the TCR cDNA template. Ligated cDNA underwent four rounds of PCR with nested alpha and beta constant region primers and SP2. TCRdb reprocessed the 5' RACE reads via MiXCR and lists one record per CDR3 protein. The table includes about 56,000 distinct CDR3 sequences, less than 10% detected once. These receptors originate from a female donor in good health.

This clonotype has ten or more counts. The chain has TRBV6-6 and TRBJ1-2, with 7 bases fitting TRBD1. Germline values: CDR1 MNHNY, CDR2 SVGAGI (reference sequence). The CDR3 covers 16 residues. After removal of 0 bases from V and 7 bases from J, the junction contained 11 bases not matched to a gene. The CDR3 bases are TGTGCCAGCAGTTACTCGAGAGGGGGCGTTAGGGGTGGCTACACCTTC. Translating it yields CASSYSRGGVRGGYTF.

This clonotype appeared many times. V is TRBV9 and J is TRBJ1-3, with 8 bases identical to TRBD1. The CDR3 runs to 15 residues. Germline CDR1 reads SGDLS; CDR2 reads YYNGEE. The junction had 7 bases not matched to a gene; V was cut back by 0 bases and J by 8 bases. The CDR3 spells CASSVADRGWDTIYF. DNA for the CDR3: TGTGCCAGCAGCGTAGCTGACAGGGGATGGGACACCATATATTTT.

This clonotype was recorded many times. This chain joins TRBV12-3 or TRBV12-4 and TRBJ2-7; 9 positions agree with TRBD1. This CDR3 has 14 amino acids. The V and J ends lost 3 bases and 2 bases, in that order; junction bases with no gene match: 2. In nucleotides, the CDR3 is TGTGCCAGCAGTTTCGGGACAGGGCCCTACGAGCAGTACTTC. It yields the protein CASSFGTGPYEQYF.

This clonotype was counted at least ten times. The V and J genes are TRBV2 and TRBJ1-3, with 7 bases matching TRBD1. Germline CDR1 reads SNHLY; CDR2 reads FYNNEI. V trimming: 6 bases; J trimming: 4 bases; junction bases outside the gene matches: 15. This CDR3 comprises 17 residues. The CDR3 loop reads CASRAIRDRAVGNTIYF. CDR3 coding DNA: TGTGCCAGCAGAGCCATTCGTGACAGGGCGGTAGGAAACACCATATATTTT.

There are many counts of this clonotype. CDR3 sequence: CASSHQTKPQHF. The CDR3 nucleotides are TGTGCCAGCAGCCATCAGACGAAGCCCCAGCATTTT. The chain carries TRBV7-2 and TRBJ1-5; unclear D gene. The germline V gene encodes CDR1 SGHTA and CDR2 FQGNSA. This CDR3 spans 12 amino acids. V gave up 5 bases and J gave up 8 bases, with 10 bases separating them.

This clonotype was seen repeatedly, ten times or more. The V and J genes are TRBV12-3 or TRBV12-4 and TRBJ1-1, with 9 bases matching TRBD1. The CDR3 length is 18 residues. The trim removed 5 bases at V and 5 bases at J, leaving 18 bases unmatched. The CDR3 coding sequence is TGTGCCAGCAGTGGTGTCGAGGACAGGGGAAGTTTGAGAACTGAAGCTTTCTTT. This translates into CASSGVEDRGSLRTEAFF.

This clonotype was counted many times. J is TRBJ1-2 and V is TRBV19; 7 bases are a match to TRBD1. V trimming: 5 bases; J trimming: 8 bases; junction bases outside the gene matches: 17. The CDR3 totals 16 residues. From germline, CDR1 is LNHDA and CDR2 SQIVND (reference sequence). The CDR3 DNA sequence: TGTGCCAGTAGTTCCCAAACCCGGGACAGAGGAGGCGGCTACACCTTC. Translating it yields CASSSQTRDRGGGYTF.

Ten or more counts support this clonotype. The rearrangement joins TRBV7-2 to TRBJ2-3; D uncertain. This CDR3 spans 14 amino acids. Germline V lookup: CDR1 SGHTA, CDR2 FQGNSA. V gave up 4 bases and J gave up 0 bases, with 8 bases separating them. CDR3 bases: TGTGCCAGCAGCTCTGACCGGAGCACAGATACGCAGTATTTT. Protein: CASSSDRSTDTQYF.

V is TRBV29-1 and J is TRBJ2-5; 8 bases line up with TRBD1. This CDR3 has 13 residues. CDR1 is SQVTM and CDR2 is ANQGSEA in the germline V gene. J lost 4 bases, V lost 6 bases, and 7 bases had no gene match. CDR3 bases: TGCAGCGTCGGACAGGGCTGGATAGAGACCCAGTACTTC. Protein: CSVGQGWIETQYF.

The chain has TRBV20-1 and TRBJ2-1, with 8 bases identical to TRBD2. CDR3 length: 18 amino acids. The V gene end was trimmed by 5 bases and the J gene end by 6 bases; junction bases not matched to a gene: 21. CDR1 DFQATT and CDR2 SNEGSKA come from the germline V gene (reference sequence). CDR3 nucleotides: TGCAGTGCTTCGGGCTTCGACCGGGGGGGCCCGAGGGCCAATGAGCAGTTCTTC. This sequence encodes CSASGFDRGGPRANEQFF.

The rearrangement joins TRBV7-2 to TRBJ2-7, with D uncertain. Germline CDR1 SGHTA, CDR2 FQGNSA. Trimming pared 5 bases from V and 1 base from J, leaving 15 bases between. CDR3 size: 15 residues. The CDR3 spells CASSPRSVDSYEQYF. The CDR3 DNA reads TGTGCCAGCAGCCCTCGATCAGTTGATTCCTACGAGCAGTACTTC.

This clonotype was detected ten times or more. The CDR3 region has the DNA TGTGCCAGCAGCCAACGTGAGTGGCGGGCCTATAGCTCCTACAATGAGCAGTTCTTC. It is translated as CASSQREWRAYSSYNEQFF. The chain combines TRBV14 with TRBJ2-1, with a weak D call TRBD2 (5 bases). V was shortened by 2 bases and J by 0 bases, with 20 bases between the two germline ends. Germline assignment: CDR1 SGHDN and CDR2 FVKESK. This CDR3 comprises 19 residues.

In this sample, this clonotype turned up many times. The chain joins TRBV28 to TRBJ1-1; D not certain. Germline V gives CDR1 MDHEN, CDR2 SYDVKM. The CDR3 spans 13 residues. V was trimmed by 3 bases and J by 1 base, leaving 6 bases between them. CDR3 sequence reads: CASSFLPNTEAFF. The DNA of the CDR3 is TGTGCCAGCAGTTTTCTCCCGAACACTGAAGCTTTCTTT.

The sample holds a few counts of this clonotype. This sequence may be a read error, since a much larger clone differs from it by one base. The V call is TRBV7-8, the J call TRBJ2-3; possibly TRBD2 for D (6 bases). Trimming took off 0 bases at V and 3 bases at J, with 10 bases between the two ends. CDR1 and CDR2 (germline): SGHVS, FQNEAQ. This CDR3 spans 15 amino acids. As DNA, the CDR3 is TGTGCCAGCAGCTTAGCCGGGGGATGTACAGATACGCAGTATTTT. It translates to CASSLAGGCTDTQYF.

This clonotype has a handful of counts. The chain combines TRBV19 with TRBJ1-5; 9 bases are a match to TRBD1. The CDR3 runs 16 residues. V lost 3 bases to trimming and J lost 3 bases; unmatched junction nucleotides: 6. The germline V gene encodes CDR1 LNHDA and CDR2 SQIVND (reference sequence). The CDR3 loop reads CASSILGTGTNQPQHF. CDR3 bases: TGTGCCAGTAGTATCCTCGGGACAGGGACCAATCAGCCCCAGCATTTT.

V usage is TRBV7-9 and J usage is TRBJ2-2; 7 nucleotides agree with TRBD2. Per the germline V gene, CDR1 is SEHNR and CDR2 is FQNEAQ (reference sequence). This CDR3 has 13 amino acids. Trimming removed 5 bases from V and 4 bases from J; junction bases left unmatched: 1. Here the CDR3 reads CASSGRVTGELFF. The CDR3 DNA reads TGTGCCAGCAGCGGGAGGGTCACCGGGGAGCTGTTTTTT.

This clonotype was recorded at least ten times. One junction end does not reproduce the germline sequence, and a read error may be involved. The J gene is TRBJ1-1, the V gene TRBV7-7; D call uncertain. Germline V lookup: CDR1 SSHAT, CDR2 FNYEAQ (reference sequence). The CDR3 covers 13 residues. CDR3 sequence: CASSSDRDTEAFF. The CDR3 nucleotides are TGTGCTAGCAGCTCCGACCGGGACACTGAAGCTTTCTTT.

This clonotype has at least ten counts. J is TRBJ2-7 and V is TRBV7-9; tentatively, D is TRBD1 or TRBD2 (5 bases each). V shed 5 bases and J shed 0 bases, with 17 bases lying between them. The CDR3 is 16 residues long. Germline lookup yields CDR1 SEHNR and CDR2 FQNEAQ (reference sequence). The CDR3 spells CASSVKSTGTSYEQYF. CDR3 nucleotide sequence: TGTGCCAGCAGCGTGAAATCCACCGGGACCTCCTACGAGCAGTACTTC. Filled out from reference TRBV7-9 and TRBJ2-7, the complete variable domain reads DTGVSQNPRHKITKRGQNVTFRCDPISEHNRLYWYRQTLGQGPEFLTYFQNEAQLEKSRLLSDRFSAERPKGSFSTLEIQRTEQGDSAMYLCASSVKSTGTSYEQYFGPGTRLTVT.

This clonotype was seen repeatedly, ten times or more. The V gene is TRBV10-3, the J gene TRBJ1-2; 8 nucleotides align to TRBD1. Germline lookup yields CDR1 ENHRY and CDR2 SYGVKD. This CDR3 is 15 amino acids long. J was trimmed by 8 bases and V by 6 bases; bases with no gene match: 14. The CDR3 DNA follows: TGTGCCATCAGAGAAGGGACAGGCAAAGGTCGAGGCTACACCTTC. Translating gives CAIREGTGKGRGYTF.

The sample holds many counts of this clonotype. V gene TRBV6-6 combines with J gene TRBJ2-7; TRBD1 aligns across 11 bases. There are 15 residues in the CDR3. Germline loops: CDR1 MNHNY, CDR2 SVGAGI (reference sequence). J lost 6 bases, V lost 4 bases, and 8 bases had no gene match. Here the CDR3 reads CASSSWGTGGREQYF. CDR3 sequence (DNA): TGTGCCAGCAGTTCTTGGGGGACAGGGGGTCGCGAGCAGTACTTC.

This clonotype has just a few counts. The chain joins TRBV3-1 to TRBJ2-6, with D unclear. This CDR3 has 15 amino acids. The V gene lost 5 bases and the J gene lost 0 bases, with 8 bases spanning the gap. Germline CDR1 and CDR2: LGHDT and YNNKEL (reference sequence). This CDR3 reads CASSISPSGANVLTF. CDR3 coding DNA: TGTGCCAGCAGCATAAGCCCCTCTGGGGCCAACGTCCTGACTTTC.

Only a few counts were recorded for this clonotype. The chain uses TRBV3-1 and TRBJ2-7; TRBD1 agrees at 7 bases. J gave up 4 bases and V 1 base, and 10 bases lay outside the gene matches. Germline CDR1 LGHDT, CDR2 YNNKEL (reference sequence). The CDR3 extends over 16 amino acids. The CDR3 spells CASSQGGRQGQYEQYF. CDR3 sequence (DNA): TGTGCCAGCAGCCAAGGCGGTCGACAGGGACAGTACGAGCAGTACTTC.

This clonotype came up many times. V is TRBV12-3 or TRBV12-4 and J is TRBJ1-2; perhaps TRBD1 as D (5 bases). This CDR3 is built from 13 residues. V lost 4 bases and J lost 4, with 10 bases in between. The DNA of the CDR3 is TGTGCCAGCAGTTACGGCAGGGTCTATGGCTACACCTTC. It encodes CASSYGRVYGYTF.

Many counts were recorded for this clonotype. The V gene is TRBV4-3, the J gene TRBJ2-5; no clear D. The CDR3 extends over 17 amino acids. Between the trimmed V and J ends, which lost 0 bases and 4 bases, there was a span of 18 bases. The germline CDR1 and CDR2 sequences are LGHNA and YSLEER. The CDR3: CASSQEVAGGRLETQYF. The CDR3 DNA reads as TGCGCCAGCAGCCAAGAGGTAGCAGGTGGGCGTTTAGAGACCCAGTACTTC.

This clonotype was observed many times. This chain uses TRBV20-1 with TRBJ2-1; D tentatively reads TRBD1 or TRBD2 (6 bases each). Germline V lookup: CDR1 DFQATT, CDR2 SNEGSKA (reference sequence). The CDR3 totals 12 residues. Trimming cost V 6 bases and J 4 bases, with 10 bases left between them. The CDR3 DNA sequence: TGCAGTGCCCGAGGGGGGTACAATGAGCAGTTCTTC. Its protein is CSARGGYNEQFF.

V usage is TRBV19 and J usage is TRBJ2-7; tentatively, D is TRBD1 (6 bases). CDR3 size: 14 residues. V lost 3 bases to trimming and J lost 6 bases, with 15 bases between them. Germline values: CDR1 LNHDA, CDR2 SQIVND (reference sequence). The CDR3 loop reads CASSIFGGYGEQYF. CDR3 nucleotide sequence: TGTGCCAGTAGTATTTTTGGGGGCTACGGCGAGCAGTACTTC.

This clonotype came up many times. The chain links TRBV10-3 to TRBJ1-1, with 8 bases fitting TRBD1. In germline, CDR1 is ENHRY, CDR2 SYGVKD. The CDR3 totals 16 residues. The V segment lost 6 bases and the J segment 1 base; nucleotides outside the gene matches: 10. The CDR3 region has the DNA TGTGCCATCAGGGAGACAGGGGTACGGGGGAACACTGAAGCTTTCTTT. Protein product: CAIRETGVRGNTEAFF.

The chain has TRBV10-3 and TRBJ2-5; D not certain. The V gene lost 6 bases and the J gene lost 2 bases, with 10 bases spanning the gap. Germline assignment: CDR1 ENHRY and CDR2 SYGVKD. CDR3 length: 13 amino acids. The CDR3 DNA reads TGTGCCATCAGAGGATTACAACAAGAGACCCAGTACTTC. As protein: CAIRGLQQETQYF.

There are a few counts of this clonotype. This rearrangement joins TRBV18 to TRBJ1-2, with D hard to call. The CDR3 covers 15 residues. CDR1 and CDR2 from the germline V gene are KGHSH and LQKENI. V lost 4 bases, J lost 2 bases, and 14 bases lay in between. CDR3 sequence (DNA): TGTGCCAGCTCACGATCCCCTGAGGCGAACTATGGCTACACCTTC. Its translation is CASSRSPEANYGYTF.

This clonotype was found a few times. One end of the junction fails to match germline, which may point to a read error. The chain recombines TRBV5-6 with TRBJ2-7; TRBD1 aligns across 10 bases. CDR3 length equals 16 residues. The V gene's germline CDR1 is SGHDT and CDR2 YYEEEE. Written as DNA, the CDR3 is TGTGCCAGCAGCCCGGACAGGGGGATTCTCCGTTACGGGCAGTACTTC. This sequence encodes CASSPDRGILRYGQYF.

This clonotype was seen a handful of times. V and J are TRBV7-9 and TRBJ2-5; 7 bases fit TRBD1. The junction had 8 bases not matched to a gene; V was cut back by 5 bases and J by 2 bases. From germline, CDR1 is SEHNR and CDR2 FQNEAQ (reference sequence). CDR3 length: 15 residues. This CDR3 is CASSPGTARQETQYF. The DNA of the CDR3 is TGTGCCAGCAGCCCAGGGACAGCCCGACAAGAGACCCAGTACTTC.